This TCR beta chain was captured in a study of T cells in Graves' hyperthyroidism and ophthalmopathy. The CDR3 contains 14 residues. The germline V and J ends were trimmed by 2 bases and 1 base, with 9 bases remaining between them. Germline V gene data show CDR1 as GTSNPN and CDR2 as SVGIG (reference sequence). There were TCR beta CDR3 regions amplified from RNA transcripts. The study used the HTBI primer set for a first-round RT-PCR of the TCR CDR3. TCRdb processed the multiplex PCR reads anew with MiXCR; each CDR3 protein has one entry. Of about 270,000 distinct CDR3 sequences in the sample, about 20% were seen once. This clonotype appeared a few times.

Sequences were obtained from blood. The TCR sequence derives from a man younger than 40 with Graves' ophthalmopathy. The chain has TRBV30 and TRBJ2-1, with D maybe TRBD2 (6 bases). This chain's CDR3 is CAWSFGGSYNEQFF. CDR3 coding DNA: TGTGCCTGGAGTTTCGGAGGGTCCTACAATGAGCAGTTCTTC.